These 21 T cell receptor beta chains originate from one sample sequenced in a study of CD8+CD57+ T cells in acquired aplastic anemia. Researchers used genomic DNA as the template to profile TCR beta VDJ and CDR3. Via MiXCR, TCRdb re-called the reads, giving one row per CDR3 protein. The sample has under 200,000 distinct CDR3 sequences, around 45% seen once. Sequencing was carried out using sorted CD4+, CD8+, or CD8+CD57+ T cells (not recorded which) from PBMCs. The receptors here all came from a human donor in good health.

V gene TRBV6-6 combines with J gene TRBJ2-5; 9 nucleotides match TRBD1. After removal of 5 bases from V and 5 bases from J, the junction contained 6 bases not matched to a gene. In germline, CDR1 is MNHNY, CDR2 SVGAGI (reference sequence). The CDR3 covers 14 residues. This CDR3 is CASSGPGTGETQYF. The CDR3 bases are TGTGCCAGCAGTGGCCCAGGGACAGGGGAGACCCAGTACTTC.

The chain uses TRBV5-1 and TRBJ1-2; unclear D gene. The CDR3 loop spans 14 amino acids. The germline V gene has CDR1 SGHRS and CDR2 YFSETQ. Trimming shortened V by 0 bases and J by 0 bases, and 6 bases separated the two germline ends. This CDR3 reads CASSLGQANYGYTF. Written as DNA, the CDR3 is TGCGCCAGCAGCTTGGGGCAAGCTAACTATGGCTACACCTTC.

This clonotype was seen at least ten times. The V call is TRBV7-3, the J call TRBJ1-5; D unresolved. V dropped 8 bases and J dropped 5 bases, with 13 bases sitting between them. The CDR3 runs 13 residues. Germline V gene sequence: CDR1 SGHTA, CDR2 FQGTGA. The CDR3, as DNA: TGTGCCAGCTCCCTCCACGGGGATCAGCCCCAGCATTTT. Translating gives CASSLHGDQPQHF.

This clonotype was detected ten times or more. The genes are TRBV11-2 and TRBJ2-7; TRBD1 agrees at 9 bases. Germline CDR1 reads SGHAT; CDR2 reads FQNNGV. V shed 5 bases, J shed 6 bases, and the junction held 8 bases outside the gene matches. The CDR3 totals 14 residues. CDR3: CASSPGTGRGEQYF. CDR3 nucleotide sequence: TGTGCCAGCAGCCCCGGGACAGGGAGAGGCGAGCAGTACTTC.

This clonotype was recorded at least ten times. The V call is TRBV2, the J call TRBJ1-5; the match to TRBD1 covers 9 bases. V lost 4 bases and J lost 1; bases outside the gene matches: 5. The CDR3 consists of 16 residues. Germline assignment: CDR1 SNHLY and CDR2 FYNNEI. DNA for the CDR3: TGTGCCAGCAGTGTCGACAGGGGGAAAAGCAATCAGCCCCAGCATTTT. This translates into CASSVDRGKSNQPQHF.

This clonotype has just a few counts. The chain recombines TRBV14 with TRBJ2-2; 11 bases map to TRBD2. The CDR3 covers 17 residues. The junction had 11 bases not matched to a gene; V was cut back by 4 bases and J by 7 bases. The germline V gene encodes CDR1 SGHDN and CDR2 FVKESK. CDR3 sequence (DNA): TGTGCCAGCAGCCCTCTGGGGACTAGCGGAAAAGGCGGGGAGCTGTTTTTT. Translated: CASSPLGTSGKGGELFF.

This clonotype was seen a few times. This chain links TRBV12-3 or TRBV12-4 with TRBJ2-1; tentative D call: TRBD1 (5 bases). The CDR3 spans 13 residues. V was pared by 4 bases and J by 8 bases, with 12 bases between. The CDR3 reads CASSSWGGYEQFF. CDR3 in DNA: TGTGCCAGCAGTTCCTGGGGCGGCTATGAGCAGTTCTTC.

Notes on this clonotype: This clone may be a read error of a much larger clone one base away. The chain joins TRBV12-3 or TRBV12-4 to TRBJ1-1; D remains unclear. This CDR3 spans 15 amino acids. Trimming removed 5 bases at V and 4 bases at J, with 17 bases between. The CDR3 loop reads CASSPYSKMGTEAFF. The CDR3 bases are TGTGCCAGCAGTCCTTACAGTAAAATGGGCACTGAAGCTTTCTTT.

This clonotype has only a few counts. CDR3 sequence: CASGRGKGRTEAFF. The CDR3 nucleotides are TGTGCCAGTGGCAGGGGGAAGGGTCGCACTGAAGCTTTCTTT. V gene TRBV19 combines with J gene TRBJ1-1; 7 nucleotides line up with TRBD1. V lost 8 bases, J lost 4 bases, and 10 bases stayed unmatched. This CDR3 is built from 14 residues. The germline CDR1 and CDR2 sequences are LNHDA and SQIVND (reference sequence).

This clonotype was found many times. J is TRBJ1-4 and V is TRBV19; no clear D gene. Trimming shortened V by 8 bases and J by 7 bases, and 11 bases separated the two germline ends. Germline V gives CDR1 LNHDA, CDR2 SQIVND (reference sequence). The CDR3 runs to 12 residues. CDR3 DNA sequence: TGTGCCAGTTCGTTCCTCTCTGAAAAACTGTTTTTT. This translates into CASSFLSEKLFF.

This clonotype was seen repeatedly, ten times or more. The CDR3 is CASSQERISPLHF. The CDR3 DNA follows: TGTGCCAGCAGCCAAGAACGGATTTCACCCCTCCACTTT. The rearrangement links TRBV3-1 to TRBJ1-6; D is ambiguous. In germline, CDR1 is LGHDT, CDR2 YNNKEL (reference sequence). Trimming cost V 0 bases and J 9 bases, with 6 bases left between them. The CDR3 spans 13 residues.

The chain employs TRBV25-1 and TRBJ2-5, with 11 bases lining up with TRBD1. The ends lost 6 bases at V and 1 base at J; junction bases unmatched: 1. The CDR3 has 14 residues. CDR1 is MGHDK, CDR2 SYGVNS, per germline. The CDR3 DNA is TGTGCCAGCAGAGGGACAGGGGGCCAAGAGACCCAGTACTTC. Protein: CASRGTGGQETQYF.

This clonotype occurred many times. V and J are TRBV2 and TRBJ2-5; D gene ambiguous. Looked up from germline, CDR1 is SNHLY and CDR2 is FYNNEI. CDR3 length: 14 residues. The V and J ends lost 1 base and 1 base respectively, with 7 bases between them. CDR3 bases: TGTGCCAGCAGTGAAGGAGGCCGCCAAGAGACCCAGTACTTC. It translates to CASSEGGRQETQYF. Looking up the rest from reference TRBV2 and TRBJ2-5 gives the full variable domain: EPEVTQTPSHQVTQMGQEVILRCVPISNHLYFYWYRQILGQKVEFLVSFYNNEISEKSEIFDDQFSVERPDGSNFTLKIRSTKLEDSAMYFCASSEGGRQETQYFGPGTRLLVL.

At least ten counts were recorded for this clonotype. The chain uses TRBV3-1 and TRBJ2-7; 8 bases fit TRBD1. CDR3 length equals 14 residues. V lost 4 bases and J lost 5; bases outside the gene matches: 7. Germline V gene data show CDR1 as LGHDT and CDR2 as YNNKEL (reference sequence). The CDR3: CASSRGTGGNEQYF. The CDR3, as DNA: TGTGCCAGCAGCCGTGGGACAGGCGGAAACGAGCAGTACTTC.

The rearrangement uses TRBV20-1 and TRBJ2-5, with 10 bases matching TRBD2. The CDR3 has 16 amino acids. V gave up 5 bases and J gave up 1 base; unmatched junction bases: 10. Germline CDR1 is DFQATT and CDR2 is SNEGSKA (reference sequence). In DNA form, the CDR3 reads TGCAGTGCTGACCCTGTAGCGGGGGGCCCCCAAGAGACCCAGTACTTC. It translates to CSADPVAGGPQETQYF.

This clonotype was counted at least ten times. The chain is built from TRBV28 and TRBJ1-2, with D unresolved. The CDR3 totals 12 residues. CDR1 and CDR2 (germline): MDHEN, SYDVKM. Trimming cost V 6 bases and J 2 bases, with 7 bases left between them. CDR3 region: CASSRSNYGYTF. In nucleotides, the CDR3 is TGTGCCAGCAGCAGGTCCAACTATGGCTACACCTTC.

The sample holds a few counts of this clonotype. The chain carries TRBV27 and TRBJ2-1; TRBD2 matches at 13 bases. V dropped 6 bases and J dropped 8; count of bases not matched to a gene: 7. From germline, CDR1 is MNHEY and CDR2 SMNVEV (reference sequence). The CDR3 runs to 15 residues. The CDR3 sequence is CASRKLAGGRDEQFF. The CDR3 DNA sequence: TGTGCCAGCAGGAAACTAGCGGGGGGGCGGGATGAGCAGTTCTTC.

About this clonotype itself: A much larger clone differs by one base, so this may be a read error. The chain's CDR3 is CASSLDQGGERLFF. The CDR3 DNA reads as TGTGCCAGCAGCTTGGATCAGGGGGGTGAAAGACTGTTTTTT. The chain joins TRBV5-8 to TRBJ1-4, with 7 bases identical to TRBD1. The CDR3 length is 14 residues. The germline gives CDR1 SGHTS, CDR2 YDEGEE.

On this clonotype: A clone one base away is much larger, so this may be a read error. The gene calls are TRBV14 and TRBJ1-3; D gene uncertain. From germline, CDR1 is SGHDN and CDR2 FVKESK. The CDR3 is made up of 13 amino acids. V shed 1 base and J shed 4 bases, with 5 bases lying between them. CDR3 nucleotides: TGTGCCAGCAGCCAAGGCCTCGGAAACACCATATATTTT. It translates to CASSQGLGNTIYF. The complete variable domain, with remaining parts taken from reference TRBV14 and TRBJ1-3, reads EAGVTQFPSHSVIEKGQTVTLRCDPISGHDNLYWYRRVMGKEIKFLLHFVKESKQDESGMPNNRFLAERTGGTYSTLKVQPAELEDSGVYFCASSQGLGNTIYFGEGSWLTVV.

This chain joins TRBV9 and TRBJ2-7; the match to TRBD2 covers 8 bases. The CDR3 consists of 16 residues. Germline CDR1 SGDLS, CDR2 YYNGEE. The V segment lost 1 base and the J segment 4 bases; nucleotides outside the gene matches: 10. This CDR3 reads CASSVSGGPFQYEQYF. Here the CDR3 DNA reads TGTGCCAGCAGCGTATCGGGAGGGCCTTTTCAGTACGAGCAGTACTTC.

With regard to this clonotype: Possible read error: a much larger clone is one base away. The V gene is TRBV4-1, the J gene TRBJ2-5, with 11 nucleotides matching TRBD2. The germline gives CDR1 MGHRA, CDR2 YSYEKL. CDR3 length: 17 residues. J gave up 5 bases and V 7 bases, and 15 bases lay outside the gene matches. The CDR3 is CASNPRSGASGGETQYF. DNA for the CDR3: TGCGCCAGCAACCCTCGTTCTGGGGCTAGCGGGGGGGAGACCCAGTACTTC.